Listed below are T cell receptor beta chains from one sample, sequenced in a study of control samples from healthy donors and cancer patients. Generated by immunoSEQ multiplex PCR, the TCRdb table keeps only in-frame clones and is missing some. The table has about 100,000 clones, about 89% seen once. Sequencing was done on a sample of blood. Receptors originate from a man aged 25-45 years in good health. CDR3s include the opening cysteine and the closing phenylalanine or tryptophan. Fields, in order: V gene, J gene, CDR3 protein.

v_call: TRBV9; j_call: TRBJ2-7; cdr3_aa: CASSGRDSYYEQYF
v_call: TRBV12-3/TRBV12-4; j_call: TRBJ1-1; cdr3_aa: CASTDGPNTEAFF
v_call: TRBV3-1/TRBV3-2; j_call: TRBJ1-2; cdr3_aa: CASRPPTGGGGYTF
v_call: TRBV28; j_call: TRBJ1-2; cdr3_aa: CASSLPGTGIYGYTF
v_call: TRBV7-9; j_call: TRBJ2-3; cdr3_aa: CASSQMGLAGGKDTQYF
v_call: TRBV5-1; j_call: TRBJ1-2; cdr3_aa: CASSLAQGNGYTF
v_call: TRBV5-1; j_call: TRBJ1-1; cdr3_aa: CASSVAPAGTEAFF
v_call: TRBV28; j_call: TRBJ1-5; cdr3_aa: CASSSRRGDQPQHF
v_call: TRBV4-3; j_call: TRBJ1-2; cdr3_aa: CASSQDGRQGGLVYGYTF
v_call: TRBV6-6; j_call: TRBJ1-2; cdr3_aa: CASSPGPLYGYTF
v_call: TRBV3-1/TRBV3-2; j_call: TRBJ1-1; cdr3_aa: CASSQTGAVTEAFF
v_call: TRBV20-1; j_call: TRBJ1-1; cdr3_aa: CSAKGSTEAFF
v_call: TRBV2; j_call: TRBJ1-5; cdr3_aa: CASSGQARNQPQHF
v_call: TRBV7-6; j_call: TRBJ2-1; cdr3_aa: CASSLRDSEYNEQFF
v_call: TRBV5-1; j_call: TRBJ2-3; cdr3_aa: CASTWGSTDTQYF
v_call: TRBV19; j_call: TRBJ1-4; cdr3_aa: CASGPGMGEKLFF
v_call: TRBV6-2/TRBV6-3; j_call: TRBJ1-6; cdr3_aa: CASSSDRERRSYNSPLHF
v_call: TRBV10-2; j_call: TRBJ1-2; cdr3_aa: CASSEAHGTRDGYTF
v_call: TRBV9; j_call: TRBJ2-1; cdr3_aa: CASSFGWEMGNEQFF
v_call: TRBV7-8; j_call: TRBJ2-1; cdr3_aa: CASSRLYEQFF
v_call: TRBV12-5; j_call: TRBJ2-7; cdr3_aa: CASGLVSSEQYF
v_call: TRBV4-1; j_call: TRBJ2-1; cdr3_aa: CASSPIVGGQYEQFF
v_call: TRBV18; j_call: TRBJ1-2; cdr3_aa: CASSPGDGYTF
v_call: TRBV5-6; j_call: TRBJ2-5; cdr3_aa: CASSLAGGPETQYF
v_call: TRBV30; j_call: TRBJ2-1; cdr3_aa: CAWSPLKEQFF
v_call: TRBV6-4; j_call: TRBJ1-2; cdr3_aa: CASSDSSLGYTF
v_call: TRBV21-1; j_call: TRBJ2-3; cdr3_aa: CASIRGTDTQYF
v_call: TRBV28; j_call: TRBJ2-3; cdr3_aa: CASSLGLAGSTDTQYF
v_call: TRBV7-2; j_call: TRBJ2-2; cdr3_aa: CASSLSGSLGELFF
v_call: TRBV15; j_call: TRBJ2-2; cdr3_aa: CATGRGGTGELFF
v_call: TRBV25-1; j_call: TRBJ1-2; cdr3_aa: CASSPGRPNNYGYTF
v_call: TRBV4-3; j_call: TRBJ1-2; cdr3_aa: CASSHFGTSGYGYTF
v_call: TRBV18; j_call: TRBJ2-5; cdr3_aa: CASSPPGETQYF
v_call: TRBV30; j_call: TRBJ2-5; cdr3_aa: CAWSLAGNQETQYF
v_call: TRBV11-2; j_call: TRBJ2-7; cdr3_aa: CASSLIGGPYEQYF
v_call: TRBV5-1; j_call: TRBJ2-1; cdr3_aa: CASSPVGNEQFF
v_call: TRBV5-1; j_call: TRBJ2-5; cdr3_aa: CASSSLDRGRETQYF
v_call: TRBV19; j_call: TRBJ1-5; cdr3_aa: CASSPRTGVSNQPQHF
v_call: TRBV30; j_call: TRBJ2-1; cdr3_aa: CAWSSGWVLEQFF
v_call: TRBV18; j_call: TRBJ1-4; cdr3_aa: CASSHGDSIATNEKLFF
v_call: TRBV5-1; j_call: TRBJ2-5; cdr3_aa: CASSLGIPSETQYF
v_call: TRBV18; j_call: TRBJ2-5; cdr3_aa: CASSRNGGPQSSWETQYF
v_call: TRBV9; j_call: TRBJ2-1; cdr3_aa: CASSVDGGTARFF
v_call: TRBV6-5; j_call: TRBJ1-6; cdr3_aa: CASSYSAGQGSSPLHF
v_call: TRBV6-2/TRBV6-3; j_call: TRBJ2-3; cdr3_aa: CASSKGTSGSGDTQYF
v_call: TRBV3-1/TRBV3-2; j_call: TRBJ2-4; cdr3_aa: CASSKSTGEGTIQYF
v_call: TRBV9; j_call: TRBJ2-6; cdr3_aa: CASSADPGQLLSGANVLTF
v_call: TRBV27; j_call: TRBJ2-3; cdr3_aa: CASSLSETGTDTQYF
v_call: TRBV5-6; j_call: TRBJ2-1; cdr3_aa: CASSTSPRDSFYNEQFF
v_call: TRBV30; j_call: TRBJ2-1; cdr3_aa: CAWIHEREQFF